The clone carrying this T cell receptor beta chain was detected a few times. The antigen is undetermined. The entry originates in a study of beta chain features in type 1 diabetes. The wider study: Cell yields, gender and age were similar in healthy donors and patients.

Study-level points and caveats: More deletions and fewer insertions at VDJ junctions were seen in type 1 diabetes patients. Shorter TCRB CDR3s, moderately but significantly so, were found in Type 1 diabetes patients in all four CD4+ subsets. Amplification by PCR could prefer shorter templates, with the same effect in patients and controls.

Averaging roughly 120 mL, one heparinised blood draw was given by each donor. Of the isolated RNA, all was reverse transcribed, and so the sequenced material was expressed TCRB transcripts. Here immunoSEQ multiplex PCR was the method, and the copy in TCRdb shows in-frame clones only, minus some. The data contain 50,000 to 70,000 clones, roughly 50% of them singletons. What was sequenced was Tregs from blood. The TCR originated in a woman aged 35 to 49 with type 1 diabetes.

CDR3 coding DNA: TGTGCCAGTAGAACCGGGACAGGACTCGAGCAGTACTTC. It yields the protein CASRTGTGLEQYF. The rearrangement uses TRBV19 and TRBJ2-7, with 8 bases lining up with TRBD1. The CDR3 spans 13 residues. The V gene end was trimmed by 6 bases and the J gene end by 6 bases; junction bases not matched to a gene: 7. Germline-derived CDR1 and CDR2 are LNHDA and SQIVND (reference sequence).